These 19 T cell receptor beta chains were all obtained from the same sample, sequenced in a study of blood T cell repertoires in COVID-19. Sequencing used immunoSEQ multiplex PCR; TCRdb keeps in-frame clones, though not all of them. This sample yields about 380,000 clones, of which more than 75% are seen a single time; about 1.2% belongs to the top ten. The sequenced sample was PBMCs or T cells enriched from blood (not recorded which). These receptors came from a woman aged 18-30 years who had recovered from COVID-19.

This clone was detected once. The CDR3 spells CASSLRTGLGTEAFF. CDR3 nucleotides: TGCGCCAGCAGCTTGAGAACAGGGTTAGGCACTGAAGCTTTCTTT. The chain links TRBV5-1 to TRBJ1-1; D might be TRBD1 (6 bases). Germline CDR1 is SGHRS and CDR2 is YFSETQ. Trimming took 1 base from V and 4 from J, leaving 14 bases between them. The CDR3 spans 15 residues.

The chain links TRBV2 to TRBJ2-3, with 9 bases matching TRBD2. Looked up from germline, CDR1 is SNHLY and CDR2 is FYNNEI. The CDR3 consists of 15 residues. J gave up 5 bases and V 6 bases, and 9 bases lay outside the gene matches. CDR3 loop: CASSRLAVAEDTQYF. The CDR3 region has the DNA TGTGCCAGCAGCCGACTAGCGGTAGCTGAAGATACGCAGTATTTT.

The rearrangement uses TRBV6-5 and TRBJ2-2; D is uncertain. The CDR3 consists of 12 residues. Deletions cut 4 bases from V and 5 bases from J, with 5 bases between. The germline V gene encodes CDR1 MNHEY and CDR2 SVGAGI. CDR3 loop: CASSSVTGELFF. The CDR3 DNA is TGTGCCAGCAGTTCCGTTACCGGGGAGCTGTTTTTT.

The gene calls are TRBV3-1 (or the pseudogene TRBV3-2) and TRBJ1-3; no definite D call. Germline CDR1 reads LGHDT; CDR2 reads YNNKEL (reference sequence). Trimming removed 0 bases from V and 3 bases from J, with 21 bases in between. CDR3 length: 19 residues. The CDR3 DNA reads TGTGCCAGCAGCCAAGATCGGCCCGTAAGGCGACTTAATGGAAACACCATATATTTT. The encoded protein is CASSQDRPVRRLNGNTIYF.

This sequence joins TRBV7-9 and TRBJ1-1; the match to TRBD1 covers 9 bases. The CDR3 covers 14 residues. V lost 6 bases and J lost 10; bases outside the gene matches: 12. The germline V gene encodes CDR1 SEHNR and CDR2 FQNEAQ (reference sequence). The DNA for the CDR3 is TGTGCCAGCAGTCCTATCGGGACAGGGTGGGGAGCTTTCTTT. Amino acid sequence: CASSPIGTGWGAFF.

The rearrangement links TRBV29-1 to TRBJ2-5; possibly TRBD2 for D (5 bases). The V end was cut by 7 bases, the J end by 5 bases, with 17 bases between. From germline, CDR1 is SQVTM and CDR2 ANQGSEA. This CDR3 is built from 13 residues. CDR3 DNA: TGCAGCGCGTCGACCGGGGTAGCGGAGACCCAGTACTTC. Its protein product is CSASTGVAETQYF.

The chain recombines TRBV4-1 with TRBJ2-7; TRBD2 agrees at 13 bases. The V gene end was trimmed by 1 base and the J gene end by 0 bases; junction bases not matched to a gene: 3. The V gene's germline CDR1 is MGHRA and CDR2 YSYEKL. CDR3 length equals 17 residues. CDR3 nucleotide sequence: TGCGCCAGCAGCCAAGTACTAGCGGGGGGGTACTCCTACGAGCAGTACTTC. As protein: CASSQVLAGGYSYEQYF.

The chain combines TRBV7-9 with TRBJ2-7; 9 positions match TRBD1. Trimming removed 0 bases from V and 5 bases from J; junction bases left unmatched: 2. Germline loops: CDR1 SEHNR, CDR2 FQNEAQ (reference sequence). This CDR3 has 14 residues. The CDR3 region has the DNA TGTGCCAGCAGCTTAGCACACAGGGGGCACGAGCAGTACTTC. Its protein is CASSLAHRGHEQYF.

This clone showed up just once. This sequence joins TRBV2 and TRBJ2-5; the D is unclear. Looked up from germline, CDR1 is SNHLY and CDR2 is FYNNEI. CDR3 size: 11 residues. V gave up 7 bases and J gave up 2 bases, with 5 bases separating them. The CDR3 reads CASTFQETQYF. The DNA for the CDR3 is TGTGCCAGCACTTTTCAAGAGACCCAGTACTTC.

The chain has TRBV5-1 and TRBJ1-1, with D tentatively TRBD1 (6 bases). Germline V CDR1 and CDR2: SGHRS, YFSETQ. V was pared by 0 bases and J by 4 bases, with 16 bases between. The CDR3 extends over 16 amino acids. The CDR3 loop is CASSLASGVLSTEAFF. The CDR3 region has the DNA TGCGCCAGCAGCTTGGCCTCAGGGGTCCTGAGCACTGAAGCTTTCTTT. Combining the CDR3 with reference TRBV5-1 and TRBJ1-1 gives the whole variable domain KAGVTQTPRYLIKTRGQQVTLSCSPISGHRSVSWYQQTPGQGLQFLFEYFSETQRNKGNFPGRFSGRQFSNSRSEMNVSTLELGDSALYLCASSLASGVLSTEAFFGQGTRLTVV.

This clone occurred once. The same CDR3 is also encoded by other DNA sequences in this sample. The rearrangement joins TRBV2 to TRBJ2-7, with TRBD1 matching over 7 bases. With 0 bases clipped from V and 3 bases from J, the junction kept 2 bases outside the gene matches. Germline CDR1 is SNHLY and CDR2 is FYNNEI. The CDR3 has 14 amino acids. The DNA for the CDR3 is TGTGCCAGCAGTGAAGCGGCAGGGGGCTACGAGCAGTACTTC. It encodes CASSEAAGGYEQYF.

This chain links TRBV2 with TRBJ2-1, with 9 bases fitting TRBD2. The CDR3 spans 16 residues. Germline loops: CDR1 SNHLY, CDR2 FYNNEI. V shed 6 bases and J 2 bases; nucleotides not matched to a gene: 8. As DNA, the CDR3 is TGTGCCAGCAGCGTGATCCTAGCGGGACCCTACAATGAGCAGTTCTTC. Translating gives CASSVILAGPYNEQFF.

This clone has a single count. V is TRBV6-5 and J is TRBJ1-4; possible D gene TRBD1, 6 bases. V dropped 3 bases and J dropped 7 bases, with 12 bases sitting between them. Germline CDR1 and CDR2: MNHEY and SVGAGI. The CDR3 loop spans 14 amino acids. The CDR3 here is CASSYSQGPEKLFF. CDR3 DNA sequence: TGTGCCAGCAGTTATTCACAGGGTCCTGAAAAACTGTTTTTT.

The rearrangement joins TRBV30 to TRBJ2-2; no firm D call. The CDR3 is 13 residues long. The V gene lost 2 bases and the J gene lost 2 bases, with 6 bases spanning the gap. The germline V gene encodes CDR1 GTSNPN and CDR2 SVGIG (reference sequence). CDR3 protein: CAWSSENTGELFF. CDR3 coding DNA: TGTGCCTGGAGTAGCGAAAACACCGGGGAGCTGTTTTTT.

The chain recombines TRBV28 with TRBJ2-7; 8 bases match TRBD2. The ends lost 2 bases at V and 11 bases at J; junction bases unmatched: 17. Looked up from germline, CDR1 is MDHEN and CDR2 is SYDVKM. CDR3 length: 16 residues. Here the CDR3 reads CASSLEGRRAFGGEYF. The DNA for the CDR3 is TGTGCCAGCAGTTTAGAGGGACGCCGGGCTTTCGGGGGGGAGTACTTC.

This sequence joins TRBV2 and TRBJ1-1, with unresolved D. Trimming stripped 0 bases from V and 1 base from J, with 3 bases between. The germline V gene encodes CDR1 SNHLY and CDR2 FYNNEI. This CDR3 is built from 13 residues. CDR3 coding DNA: TGTGCCAGCAGTGAAGCCCAGAACACTGAAGCTTTCTTT. This codes for CASSEAQNTEAFF.

The CDR3: CASNRQGTETQYF. The CDR3 nucleotides are TGTGCCAGCAACCGACAGGGTACAGAGACCCAGTACTTC. This chain uses TRBV9 with TRBJ2-5; 7 bases agree with TRBD1. V shed 6 bases, J shed 4 bases, and the junction held 6 bases outside the gene matches. CDR3 size: 13 residues. Germline CDR1 and CDR2: SGDLS and YYNGEE.

This chain links TRBV29-1 with TRBJ1-4, with 9 bases lining up with TRBD1. This CDR3 is 14 amino acids long. V lost 5 bases to trimming and J lost 8 bases; unmatched junction nucleotides: 9. Germline lookup yields CDR1 SQVTM and CDR2 ANQGSEA. Here the CDR3 reads CSVLPRGQGEKLFF. In DNA form, the CDR3 reads TGCAGCGTTTTACCTCGGGGACAGGGAGAAAAACTGTTTTTT.

The rearrangement links TRBV6-2 or TRBV6-3 to TRBJ1-5; tentative D call: TRBD1 (6 bases). Germline V gene data show CDR1 as MNHEY and CDR2 as SVGEGT. Trimming removed 6 bases from V and 3 bases from J, with 12 bases in between. The CDR3 is 14 residues long. The CDR3 bases are TGTGCCAGCAGCCGGGGGCGGAACAATCAGCCCCAGCATTTT. Protein sequence: CASSRGRNNQPQHF.